The T cell receptor (beta chain) described here comes from a study of OX40 agonist ivuxolimab in advanced cancers. As for the study in general: Dose-escalation cases comprised hepatocellular carcinoma, melanoma, renal cell or head and neck cancer.

Germline assignment: CDR1 LGHNA and CDR2 YNFKEQ. The CDR3 length is 16 residues. The V end lost 0 bases, the J end lost 3 bases, and 15 bases lay between the germline ends. Produced via immunoSEQ multiplex PCR; TCRdb's table is partial and in-frame only. The top ten hold 4.5% to 6% of the sample, which has tens of thousands of clones, more than 65% seen once. This clonotype originated in an adult with an advanced solid tumor such as melanoma, head and neck, liver or kidney cancer. The chain combines TRBV4-2 with TRBJ2-7; D is undetermined. Source: CD4+ or CD8+ T cells sorted from blood, taken in a trial of the OX40 agonist ivuxolimab. CDR3 sequence reads: CASSQDGSSLNYEQYF. For the CDR3, the DNA is TGTGCCAGCAGCCAAGACGGCAGCTCCCTTAACTACGAGCAGTACTTC.